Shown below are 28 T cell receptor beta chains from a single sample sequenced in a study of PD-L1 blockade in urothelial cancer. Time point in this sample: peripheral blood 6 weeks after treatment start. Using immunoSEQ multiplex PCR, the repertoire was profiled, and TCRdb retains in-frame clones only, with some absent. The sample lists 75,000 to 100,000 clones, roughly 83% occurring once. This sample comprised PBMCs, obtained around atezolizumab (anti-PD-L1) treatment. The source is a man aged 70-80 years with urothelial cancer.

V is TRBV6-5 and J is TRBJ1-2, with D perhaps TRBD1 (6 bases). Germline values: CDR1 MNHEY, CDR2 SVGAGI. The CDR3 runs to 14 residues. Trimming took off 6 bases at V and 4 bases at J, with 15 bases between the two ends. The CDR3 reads CASRRQDLSYGYTF. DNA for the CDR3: TGTGCCAGCAGACGACAGGACCTGAGCTATGGCTACACCTTC.

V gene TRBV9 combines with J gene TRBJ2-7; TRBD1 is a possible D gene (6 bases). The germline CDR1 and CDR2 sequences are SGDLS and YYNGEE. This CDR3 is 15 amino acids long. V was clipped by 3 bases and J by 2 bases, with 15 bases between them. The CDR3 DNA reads TGTGCCAGCAGCGAGAGTACAGGGAGTACCTACGAGCAGTACTTC. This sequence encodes CASSESTGSTYEQYF.

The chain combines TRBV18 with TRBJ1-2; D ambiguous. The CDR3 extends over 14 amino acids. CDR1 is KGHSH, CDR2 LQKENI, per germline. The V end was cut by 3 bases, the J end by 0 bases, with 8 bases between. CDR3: CASSPDLANYGYTF. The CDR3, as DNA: TGTGCCAGCTCACCTGACCTAGCTAACTATGGCTACACCTTC.

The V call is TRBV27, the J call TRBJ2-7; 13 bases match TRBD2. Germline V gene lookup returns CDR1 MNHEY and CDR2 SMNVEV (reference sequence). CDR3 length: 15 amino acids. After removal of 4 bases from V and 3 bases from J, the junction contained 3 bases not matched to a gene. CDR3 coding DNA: TGTGCCAGCAGTTACCGGACTAGCGGGAGCTACGAGCAGTACTTC. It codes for CASSYRTSGSYEQYF.

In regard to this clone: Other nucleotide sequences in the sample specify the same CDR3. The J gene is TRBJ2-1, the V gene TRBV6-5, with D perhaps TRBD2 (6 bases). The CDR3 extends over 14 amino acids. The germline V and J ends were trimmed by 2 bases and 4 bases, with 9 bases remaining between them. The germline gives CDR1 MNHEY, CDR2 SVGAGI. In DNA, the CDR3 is TGTGCCAGCAGTTACGGACTACCATACAATGAGCAGTTCTTC. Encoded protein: CASSYGLPYNEQFF.

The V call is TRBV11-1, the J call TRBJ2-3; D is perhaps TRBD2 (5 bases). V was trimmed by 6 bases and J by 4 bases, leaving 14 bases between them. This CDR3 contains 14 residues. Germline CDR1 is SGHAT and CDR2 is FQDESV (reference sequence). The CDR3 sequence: CASSSLDSPDTQYF. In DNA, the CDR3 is TGTGCCAGCAGTAGTTTGGACTCTCCAGATACGCAGTATTTT.

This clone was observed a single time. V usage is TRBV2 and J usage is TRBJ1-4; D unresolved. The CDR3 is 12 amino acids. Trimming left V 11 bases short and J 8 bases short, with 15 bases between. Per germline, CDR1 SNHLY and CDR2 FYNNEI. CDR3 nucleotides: TGTGCCTGCTCCCTCAACGGGGAAAAACTGTTTTTT. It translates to CACSLNGEKLFF.

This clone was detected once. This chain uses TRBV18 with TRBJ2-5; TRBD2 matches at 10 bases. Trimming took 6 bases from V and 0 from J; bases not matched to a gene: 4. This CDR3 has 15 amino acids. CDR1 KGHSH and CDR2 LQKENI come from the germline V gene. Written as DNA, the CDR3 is TGTGCCAGCTCTCTGACTAGCGGGCACCAAGAGACCCAGTACTTC. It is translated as CASSLTSGHQETQYF.

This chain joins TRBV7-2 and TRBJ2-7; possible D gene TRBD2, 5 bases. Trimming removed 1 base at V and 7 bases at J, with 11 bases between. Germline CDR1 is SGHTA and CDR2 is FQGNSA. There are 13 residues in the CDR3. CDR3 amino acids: CASSLELAEEQYF. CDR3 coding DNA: TGTGCCAGCAGCTTAGAGCTAGCAGAAGAGCAGTACTTC.

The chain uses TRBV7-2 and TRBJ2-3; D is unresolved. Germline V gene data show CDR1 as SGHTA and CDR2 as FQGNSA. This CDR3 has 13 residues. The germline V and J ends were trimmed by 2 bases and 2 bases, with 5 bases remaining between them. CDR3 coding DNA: TGTGCCAGCAGCTTAATCCACACAGATACGCAGTATTTT. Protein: CASSLIHTDTQYF.

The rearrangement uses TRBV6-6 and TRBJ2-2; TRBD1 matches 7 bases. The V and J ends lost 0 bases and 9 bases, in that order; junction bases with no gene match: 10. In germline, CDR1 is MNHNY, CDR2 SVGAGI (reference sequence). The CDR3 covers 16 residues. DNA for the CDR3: TGTGCCAGCAGTTACTCTCGACAGGGCCCCCTGCGGGAGCTGTTTTTT. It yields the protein CASSYSRQGPLRELFF.

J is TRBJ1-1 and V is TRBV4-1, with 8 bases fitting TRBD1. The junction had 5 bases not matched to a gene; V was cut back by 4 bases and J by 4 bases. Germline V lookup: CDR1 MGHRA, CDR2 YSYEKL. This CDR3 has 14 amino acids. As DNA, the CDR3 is TGCGCCAGCAGCCGAGGACAGGGCCCCACTGAAGCTTTCTTT. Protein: CASSRGQGPTEAFF.

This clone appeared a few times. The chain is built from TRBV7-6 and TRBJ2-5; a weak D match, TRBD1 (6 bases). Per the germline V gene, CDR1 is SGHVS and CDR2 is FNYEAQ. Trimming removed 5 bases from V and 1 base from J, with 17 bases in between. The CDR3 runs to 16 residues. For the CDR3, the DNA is TGTGCCAGCAGCCATTTAGGGGGTAGTTTCCAAGAGACCCAGTACTTC. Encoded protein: CASSHLGGSFQETQYF.

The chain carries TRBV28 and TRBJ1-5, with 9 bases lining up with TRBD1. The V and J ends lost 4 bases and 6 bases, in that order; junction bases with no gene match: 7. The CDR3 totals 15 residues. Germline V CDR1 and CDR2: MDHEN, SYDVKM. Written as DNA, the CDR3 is TGTGCCAGCAGTTCAACAGGGGGCCTTGGTCAGCCCCAGCATTTT. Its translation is CASSSTGGLGQPQHF.

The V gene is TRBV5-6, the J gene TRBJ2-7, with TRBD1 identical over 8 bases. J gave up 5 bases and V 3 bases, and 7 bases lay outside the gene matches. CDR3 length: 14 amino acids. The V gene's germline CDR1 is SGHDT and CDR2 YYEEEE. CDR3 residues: CASSSDRGSDEQYF. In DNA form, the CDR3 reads TGTGCCAGCAGCTCCGACAGGGGAAGTGACGAGCAGTACTTC. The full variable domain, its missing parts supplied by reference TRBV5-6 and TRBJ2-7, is DAGVTQSPTHLIKTRGQQVTLRCSPKSGHDTVSWYQQALGQGPQFIFQYYEEEERQRGNFPDRFSGHQFPNYSSELNVNALLLGDSALYLCASSSDRGSDEQYFGPGTRLTVT.

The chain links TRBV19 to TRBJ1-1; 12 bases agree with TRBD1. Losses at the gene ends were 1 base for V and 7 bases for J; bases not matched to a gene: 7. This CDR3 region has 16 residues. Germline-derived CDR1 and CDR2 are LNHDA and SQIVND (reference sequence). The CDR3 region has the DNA TGTGCCAGTAGTATAGCCTCGGGACAGGGGGCCGATGAAGCTTTCTTT. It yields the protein CASSIASGQGADEAFF.

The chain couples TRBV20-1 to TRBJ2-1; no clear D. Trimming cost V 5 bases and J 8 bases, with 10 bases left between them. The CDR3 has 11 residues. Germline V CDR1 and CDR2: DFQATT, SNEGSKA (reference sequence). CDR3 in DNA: TGCAGTGCTTTGGCGGTTGATGAGCAGTTCTTC. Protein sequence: CSALAVDEQFF.

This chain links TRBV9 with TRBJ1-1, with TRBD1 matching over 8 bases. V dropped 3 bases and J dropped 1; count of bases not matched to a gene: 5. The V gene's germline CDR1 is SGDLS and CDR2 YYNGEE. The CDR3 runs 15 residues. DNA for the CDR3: TGTGCCAGCAGCGCAACCGGACAGGGGAACACTGAAGCTTTCTTT. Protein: CASSATGQGNTEAFF.

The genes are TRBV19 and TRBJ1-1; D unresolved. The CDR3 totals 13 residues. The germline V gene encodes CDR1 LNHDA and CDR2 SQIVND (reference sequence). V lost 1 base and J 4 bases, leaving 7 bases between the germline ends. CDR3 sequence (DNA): TGTGCCAGTAGTATAGCGCGCGGCACTGAAGCTTTCTTT. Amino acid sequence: CASSIARGTEAFF.

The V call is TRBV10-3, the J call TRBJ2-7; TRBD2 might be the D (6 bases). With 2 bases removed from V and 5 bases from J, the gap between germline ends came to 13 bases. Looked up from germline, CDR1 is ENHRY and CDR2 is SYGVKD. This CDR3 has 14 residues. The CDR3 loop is CAISEGGSLNEQYF. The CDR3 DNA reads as TGTGCCATCAGTGAGGGGGGGAGCCTAAACGAGCAGTACTTC.

This CDR3 reads CASSFGWIGGGEQYF. CDR3 nucleotide sequence: TGTGCCAGCAGCTTCGGTTGGATTGGCGGCGGGGAGCAGTACTTC. This chain uses TRBV11-3 with TRBJ2-7, with D possibly being TRBD2 (5 bases). Trimming removed 3 bases from V and 7 bases from J, with 19 bases in between. The CDR3 runs to 15 residues. The germline V gene encodes CDR1 SGHNT and CDR2 YENEEA.

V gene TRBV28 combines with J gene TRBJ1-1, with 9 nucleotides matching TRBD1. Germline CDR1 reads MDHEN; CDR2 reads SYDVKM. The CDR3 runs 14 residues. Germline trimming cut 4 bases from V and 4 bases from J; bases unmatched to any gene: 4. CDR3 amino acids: CASSSGQGRTEAFF. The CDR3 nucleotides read TGTGCCAGCAGTTCGGGACAGGGACGCACTGAAGCTTTCTTT.

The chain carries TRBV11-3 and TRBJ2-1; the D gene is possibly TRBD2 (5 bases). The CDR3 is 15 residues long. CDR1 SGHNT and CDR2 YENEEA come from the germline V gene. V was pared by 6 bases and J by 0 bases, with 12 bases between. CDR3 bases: TGTGCCAGCAGAGGCCTAGCCAGCTCCTACAATGAGCAGTTCTTC. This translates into CASRGLASSYNEQFF.

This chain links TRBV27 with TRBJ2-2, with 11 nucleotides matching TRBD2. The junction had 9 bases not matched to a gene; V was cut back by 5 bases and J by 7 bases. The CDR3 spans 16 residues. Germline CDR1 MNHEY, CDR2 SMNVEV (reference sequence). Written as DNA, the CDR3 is TGTGCCAGCAGTGCCTCGACTAGCGGGGTTGGCGGGGAGCTGTTTTTT. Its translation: CASSASTSGVGGELFF.

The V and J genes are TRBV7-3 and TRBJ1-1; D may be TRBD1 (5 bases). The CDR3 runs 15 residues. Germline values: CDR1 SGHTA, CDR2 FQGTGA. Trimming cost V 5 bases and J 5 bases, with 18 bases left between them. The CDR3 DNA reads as TGTGCCAGCAGCCCCCATGAAAGGGGAAGAACTGAAGCTTTCTTT. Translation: CASSPHERGRTEAFF.

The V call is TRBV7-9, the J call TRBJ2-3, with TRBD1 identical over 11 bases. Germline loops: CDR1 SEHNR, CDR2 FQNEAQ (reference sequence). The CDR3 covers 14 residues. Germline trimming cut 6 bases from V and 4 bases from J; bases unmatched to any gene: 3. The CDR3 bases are TGTGCCAGCAGGACGGGACAGGGGGCAGATACGCAGTATTTT. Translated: CASRTGQGADTQYF.

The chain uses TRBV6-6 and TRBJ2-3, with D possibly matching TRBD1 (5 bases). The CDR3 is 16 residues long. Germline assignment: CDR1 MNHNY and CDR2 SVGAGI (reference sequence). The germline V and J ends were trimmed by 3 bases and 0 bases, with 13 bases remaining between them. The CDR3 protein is CASSYGARGSTDTQYF. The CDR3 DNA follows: TGTGCCAGCAGTTATGGGGCGCGCGGCAGCACAGATACGCAGTATTTT.

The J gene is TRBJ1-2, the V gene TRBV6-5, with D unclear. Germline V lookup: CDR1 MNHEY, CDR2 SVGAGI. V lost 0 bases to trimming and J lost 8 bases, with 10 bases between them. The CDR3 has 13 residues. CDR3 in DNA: TGTGCCAGCAGTTACTCGTGGAGGGTCGGCTACACCTTC. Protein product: CASSYSWRVGYTF.